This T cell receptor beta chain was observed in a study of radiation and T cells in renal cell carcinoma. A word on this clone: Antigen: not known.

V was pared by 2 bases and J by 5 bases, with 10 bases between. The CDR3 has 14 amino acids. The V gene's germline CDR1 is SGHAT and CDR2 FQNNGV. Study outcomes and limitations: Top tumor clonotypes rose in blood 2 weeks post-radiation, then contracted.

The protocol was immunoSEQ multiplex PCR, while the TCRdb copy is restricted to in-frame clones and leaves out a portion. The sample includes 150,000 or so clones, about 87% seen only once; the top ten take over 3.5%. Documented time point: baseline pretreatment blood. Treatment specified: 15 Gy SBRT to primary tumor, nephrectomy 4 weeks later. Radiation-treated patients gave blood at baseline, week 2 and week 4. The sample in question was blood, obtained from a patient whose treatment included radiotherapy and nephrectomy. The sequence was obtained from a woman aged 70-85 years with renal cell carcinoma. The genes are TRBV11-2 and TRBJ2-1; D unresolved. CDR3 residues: CASSLYPGDNEQFF. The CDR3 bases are TGTGCCAGCAGCTTATATCCCGGAGACAATGAGCAGTTCTTC.